This T cell receptor (beta chain) is from a study of tumor-infiltrating lymphocytes in primary liver carcinoma. Background on the study: Tumor staging was T1-T3 N0M0; sizes spanned about 4.2 to 10 cm across. Study-wide points: A small share of top clones, only about 7-24%, was found in all five tumor regions. It was in tumors, not blood, that the top-250-clone fraction was significantly higher (p = 0.039).

Extraction of RNA together with DNA used about 17-34 mg of unsorted bulk tissue. Those patients suffered from chronic HBV infection and were treatment-naive. cDNA specific to TCR beta was made from approximately 0.55 ug of total RNA, with a constant-region primer employed for priming. Researchers made the TCR beta libraries by running three nested multiplex PCR rounds with slightly modified ARM-PCR. Each of the first two PCR rounds ran roughly 9 cycles with TRBV1-TRBV30 forward and C-beta reverse primers. TCRdb fed the multiplex PCR reads into MiXCR, producing one record per CDR3 protein. The data show roughly 48,000 distinct CDR3 sequences, with over 65% seen just once and roughly 24% held by the top ten. Concerning this clonotype itself: What it binds is not known. The junction differs from germline at one of its ends, possibly a read error.

This CDR3 has 15 residues. Germline V gene lookup returns CDR1 SGHVS and CDR2 FQNEAQ. The sequence came from a man aged 40-55 years with primary liver carcinoma and hepatitis B virus infection. The chain employs TRBV7-8 and TRBJ2-7; a weak D match, TRBD2 (6 bases). The sample consisted of liver tumor tissue from sampling region 3. Subset given: tumor region T3, left-lateral pole. CDR3 nucleotide sequence: TGTGCCAGCAGCTTAAAACCGGGAGAATCCTACGAACAGTACTTC. Amino acids: CASSLKPGESYEQYF. The whole variable domain, filled in from reference TRBV7-8 and TRBJ2-7, reads GAGVSQSPRYKVAKRGQDVALRCDPISGHVSLFWYQQALGQGPEFLTYFQNEAQLDKSGLPSDRFFAERPEGSVSTLKIQRTQQEDSAVYLCASSLKPGESYEQYFGPGTRLTVT.